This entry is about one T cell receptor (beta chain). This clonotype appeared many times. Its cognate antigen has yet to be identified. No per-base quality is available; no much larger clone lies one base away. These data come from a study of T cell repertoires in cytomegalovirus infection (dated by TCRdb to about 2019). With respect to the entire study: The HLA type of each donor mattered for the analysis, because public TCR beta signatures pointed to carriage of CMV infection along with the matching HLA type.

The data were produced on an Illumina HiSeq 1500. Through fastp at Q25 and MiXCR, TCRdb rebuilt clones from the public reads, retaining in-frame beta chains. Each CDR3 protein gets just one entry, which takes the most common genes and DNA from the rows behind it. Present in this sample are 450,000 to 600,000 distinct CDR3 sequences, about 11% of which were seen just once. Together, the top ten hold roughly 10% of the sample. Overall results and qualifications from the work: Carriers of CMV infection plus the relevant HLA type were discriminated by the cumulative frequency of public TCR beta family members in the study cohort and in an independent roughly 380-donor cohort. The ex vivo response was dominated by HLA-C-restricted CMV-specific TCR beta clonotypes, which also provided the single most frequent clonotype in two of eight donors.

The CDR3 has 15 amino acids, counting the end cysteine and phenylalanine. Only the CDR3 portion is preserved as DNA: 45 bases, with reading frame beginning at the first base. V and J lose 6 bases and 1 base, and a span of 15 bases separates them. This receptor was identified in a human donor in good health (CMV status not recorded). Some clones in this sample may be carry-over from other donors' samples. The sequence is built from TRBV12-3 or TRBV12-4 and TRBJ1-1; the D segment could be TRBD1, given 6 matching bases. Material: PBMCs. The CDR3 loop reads CASRSYQGPNTEAFF. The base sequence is TGTGCCAGCAGATCTTATCAGGGGCCGAACACTGAAGCTTTCTTT.